This T cell receptor beta chain was obtained from a study of regulatory T cells in long-lasting Graves disease. Notes on the study in general: Persistent disease was associated with favored TRBV28 usage and with favored use of TRBJ1-2 and TRBJ2-5.

Relying on iRepertoire HTBI primers and Arm-PCR of CDR3 regions, the team built TCR beta libraries. TCRdb re-analysed the multiplex PCR reads in MiXCR, keeping a single row per CDR3 protein. This table has hundreds of thousands of distinct CDR3 sequences, about 20% appearing once. V was trimmed by 4 bases and J by 2 bases, leaving 13 bases between them. The CDR3 is made up of 14 amino acids. Germline V lookup: CDR1 SGHNT, CDR2 YYREEE (reference sequence). Time point: persistent/refractory GD, antithyroid drugs over 5 years with positive TRAb. RNA extracted from PBMCs served as the sequencing template. This clonotype was observed a few times. No antigen is known for it.

Specimen: peripheral blood mononuclear cells (PBMCs), collected when the disease was refractory, from a patient treated with antithyroid drugs. This TCR was recovered from a female donor with Graves disease. V and J are TRBV5-4 and TRBJ2-7; no definite D call. The CDR3 here is CASSAGLVAYEQYF. In DNA form, the CDR3 reads TGTGCCAGCAGCGCAGGCCTCGTCGCCTACGAGCAGTACTTC.